The 9 T cell receptor beta chains below were found in one sample sequenced in a study of cytomegalovirus exposure and HLA in healthy donors. The PCR was carried out with 60 Vbeta primers and 13 Jbeta primers. Sequencing was performed with immunoSEQ multiplex PCR; in TCRdb, only in-frame clones are kept and a portion is missing. The table shows about 83,000 clones, with about 81% occurring only once. Sequences were obtained from PBMCs. The source is a man aged 60 to 69 in good health and CMV-seronegative.

This sequence joins TRBV9 and TRBJ2-1; 12 bases fit TRBD2. Germline-derived CDR1 and CDR2 are SGDLS and YYNGEE. CDR3 size: 16 residues. The V gene end was trimmed by 3 bases and the J gene end by 5 bases; junction bases not matched to a gene: 6. The CDR3 DNA reads TGTGCCAGCAGCGCCCGACTAGCGGGGGCCCACAATGAGCAGTTCTTC. Amino acid sequence: CASSARLAGAHNEQFF.

The J gene is TRBJ1-5, the V gene TRBV6-5; D remains unclear. Germline CDR1 MNHEY, CDR2 SVGAGI. CDR3 length equals 11 residues. Trimming removed 2 bases from V and 8 bases from J, with 4 bases in between. The CDR3 is CASSYGEPQHF. The CDR3 coding sequence is TGTGCCAGCAGTTACGGAGAGCCCCAGCATTTT.

The J gene is TRBJ2-7, the V gene TRBV11-3; D is perhaps TRBD2 (6 bases). Trimming removed 5 bases at V and 1 base at J, with 15 bases between. The CDR3 sequence is 15 residues long. Germline V gives CDR1 SGHNT, CDR2 YENEEA. This chain's CDR3 is CASSVAAGGSYEQYF. DNA for the CDR3: TGTGCCAGCAGCGTAGCGGCCGGCGGGTCCTACGAGCAGTACTTC.

As DNA, the CDR3 is TGTGCCAGCAGCTTATGGGGGAGGGAGCAGTACTTC. It encodes CASSLWGREQYF. The chain uses TRBV7-8 and TRBJ2-5; 7 bases map to TRBD2. CDR3 length: 12 residues. The V segment lost 2 bases and the J segment 11 bases; nucleotides outside the gene matches: 5. CDR1 is SGHVS, CDR2 FQNEAQ, per germline.

The chain combines TRBV7-2 with TRBJ2-5; D perhaps matches TRBD2 (7 bases). The V end was cut by 1 base, the J end by 4 bases, with 16 bases between. CDR1 is SGHTA, CDR2 FQGNSA, per germline. CDR3 size: 16 residues. As DNA, the CDR3 is TGTGCCAGCAGCTTAGTACGAGGGGGGGCCGGAGAGACCCAGTACTTC. This sequence encodes CASSLVRGGAGETQYF.

This clone was picked up one time. The V call is TRBV7-8, the J call TRBJ2-1, with a weak D call TRBD1 (8 bases). Germline-derived CDR1 and CDR2 are SGHVS and FQNEAQ. V was clipped by 5 bases and J by 9 bases, with 14 bases between them. This CDR3 region has 13 residues. CDR3 residues: CASSLHRGGEQFF. DNA of the CDR3: TGTGCCAGCAGCCTCCACAGGGGGGGTGAGCAGTTCTTC.

The chain joins TRBV19 to TRBJ1-1, with 8 nucleotides matching TRBD1. CDR3 length: 14 residues. V lost 8 bases and J lost 10; bases outside the gene matches: 15. Germline V gene lookup returns CDR1 LNHDA and CDR2 SQIVND (reference sequence). The CDR3 sequence: CASRYSPGQGAAFF. The CDR3 nucleotides read TGTGCCAGTCGATATTCCCCAGGGCAGGGGGCAGCTTTCTTT.

J is TRBJ1-1 and V is TRBV11-3; unclear D gene. Per the germline V gene, CDR1 is SGHNT and CDR2 is YENEEA. The CDR3 spans 12 residues. The V gene lost 1 base and the J gene lost 5 bases, with 5 bases spanning the gap. The CDR3 loop reads CASSLGQTEAFF. CDR3 DNA sequence: TGTGCCAGCAGCTTAGGCCAGACTGAAGCTTTCTTT.

The J gene is TRBJ1-1, the V gene TRBV4-1; 7 positions match TRBD1. J gave up 3 bases and V 1 base, and 8 bases lay outside the gene matches. CDR1 is MGHRA and CDR2 is YSYEKL in the germline V gene. The CDR3 is 16 amino acids. CDR3 residues: CASSQGEIRGDTEAFF. The DNA of the CDR3 is TGCGCCAGCAGCCAAGGAGAGATCAGGGGGGACACTGAAGCTTTCTTT.